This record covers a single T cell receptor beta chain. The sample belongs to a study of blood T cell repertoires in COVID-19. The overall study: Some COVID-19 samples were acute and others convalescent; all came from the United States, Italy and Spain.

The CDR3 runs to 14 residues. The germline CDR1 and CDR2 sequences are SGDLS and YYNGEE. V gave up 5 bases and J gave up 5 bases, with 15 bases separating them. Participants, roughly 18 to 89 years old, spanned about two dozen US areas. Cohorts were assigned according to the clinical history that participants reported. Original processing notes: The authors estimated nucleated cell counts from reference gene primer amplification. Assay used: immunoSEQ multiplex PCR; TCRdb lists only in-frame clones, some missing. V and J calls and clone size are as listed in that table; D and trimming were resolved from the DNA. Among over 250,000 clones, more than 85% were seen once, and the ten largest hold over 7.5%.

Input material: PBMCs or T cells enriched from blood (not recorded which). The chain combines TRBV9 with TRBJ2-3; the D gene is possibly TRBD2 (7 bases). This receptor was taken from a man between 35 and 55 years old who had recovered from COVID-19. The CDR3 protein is CASSGWGGGDTQYF. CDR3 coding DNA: TGTGCCAGCAGTGGATGGGGAGGGGGAGATACGCAGTATTTT.